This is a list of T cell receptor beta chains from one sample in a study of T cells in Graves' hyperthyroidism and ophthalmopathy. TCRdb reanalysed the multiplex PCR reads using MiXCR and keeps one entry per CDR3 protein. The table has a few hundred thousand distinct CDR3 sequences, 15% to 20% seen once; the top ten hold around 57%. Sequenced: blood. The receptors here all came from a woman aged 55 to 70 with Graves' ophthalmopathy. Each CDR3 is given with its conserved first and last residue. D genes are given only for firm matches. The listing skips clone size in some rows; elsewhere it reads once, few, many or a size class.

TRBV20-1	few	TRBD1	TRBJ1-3	TGCAGTGCCTCCCCCATGCGGGGACAGTCAAAAAGCTCTGGAAACACCATATATTTT	CSASPMRGQSKSSGNTIYF
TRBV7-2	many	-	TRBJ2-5	TGTGCCAGCAGCTTATTCTCAGGGATGGAGACCCAGTACTTC	CASSLFSGMETQYF
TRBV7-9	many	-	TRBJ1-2	TGTGCCAGCAGCCGTAGCAGGGATATCGATGGCTACACCTTC	CASSRSRDIDGYTF
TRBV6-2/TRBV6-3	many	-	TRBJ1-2	TGTGCCAGCAGTTACTCGCCAGGAGGCGGCTACACCTTC	CASSYSPGGGYTF
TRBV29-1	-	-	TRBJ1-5	TGCAGCGTAGTGGTGGGTGGGCAGCCCCAGCATTTT	CSVVVGGQPQHF
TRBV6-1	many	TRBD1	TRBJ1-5	TGTGCCAGCAGACGGGGACAGGGAAGCAATCAGCCCCAGCATTTT	CASRRGQGSNQPQHF
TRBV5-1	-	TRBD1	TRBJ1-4	TGCGCCAGCAGCCAGGGGGGGTTTCAGGAAAAACTGTTTTTT	CASSQGGFQEKLFF
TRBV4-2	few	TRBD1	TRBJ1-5	TGTGCCAGCAGCCAGACAGGGTCTCGACAGCCCCAGCATTTT	CASSQTGSRQPQHF
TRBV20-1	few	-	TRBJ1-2	TGCAGTGCTACGACAGGACCCTATGGCTACACCTTC	CSATTGPYGYTF
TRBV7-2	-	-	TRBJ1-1	TGCGCCAGCAGCCACCTACCGAGTGCGCGGGATGAAGCTTTCTTT	CASSHLPSARDEAFF
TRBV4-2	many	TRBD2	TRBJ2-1	TGTGCCAGCAGCCCCTGGCTAGCGGGGGACAATGAGCAGTTCTTC	CASSPWLAGDNEQFF
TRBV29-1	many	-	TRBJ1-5	TGCAGCGCCAAAGTTCCGGAGGGGCCCCAGCATTTT	CSAKVPEGPQHF
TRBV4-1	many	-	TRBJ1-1	TGCGCCAGCAGCCAAGATTCACGGATGAACACTGAAGCTTTCTTT	CASSQDSRMNTEAFF